This TCR beta chain came from a study of blood T cell repertoires in COVID-19. The V end was cut by 5 bases, the J end by 1 base, with 11 bases between. Germline V CDR1 and CDR2: MGHRA, YSYEKL. This CDR3 region has 14 residues. Using immunoSEQ multiplex PCR, the repertoire was profiled, and TCRdb retains in-frame clones only, with some absent. The sample contains approximately 13,000 clones, around 73% of which appear only once. This chain links TRBV4-1 with TRBJ1-1; D is unclear. Material: peripheral blood. The receptor's source is a boy aged 2 to 10 with active or convalescent COVID-19. The CDR3: CASSSMVGNTEAFF. The CDR3, as DNA: TGCGCCAGCAGCAGCATGGTTGGGAACACTGAAGCTTTCTTT.